These T cell receptor beta chains were read from a single sample in a study of early T cells in non-severe SARS-CoV-2 infection. TCRdb re-called the 5' RACE reads with MiXCR, one entry per CDR3 protein. This sample has approximately 52,000 distinct CDR3 sequences, with around 8% found just once. Material: whole blood. All receptors derive from an adult who was a healthcare worker with PCR-confirmed SARS-CoV-2 infection or an uninfected control (not recorded which). The CDR3 runs from the conserved cysteine through the conserved F or W. Fields, in order: V gene, J gene, clone size, D gene, CDR3 protein, CDR3 DNA. A D gene is named only where the DNA matches it firmly. Some rows have no size entry. The others give once, few or many, or a class for an expanded clone.

TRBV6-2/TRBV6-3	TRBJ2-7	.	TRBD2	CASSYPPGRETYEQYF	TGTGCCAGCAGTTACCCTCCGGGGCGGGAGACCTACGAGCAGTACTTC
TRBV13	TRBJ1-1	few	TRBD1	CASSPRQGARYTEAFF	TGTGCCAGCAGCCCCCGACAGGGGGCACGGTACACTGAAGCTTTCTTT
TRBV9	TRBJ1-4	many	TRBD1	CASSPPGRGNEKLFF	TGTGCCAGCAGCCCCCCCGGCAGGGGGAATGAAAAACTGTTTTTT
TRBV20-1	TRBJ2-1	few	.	CSAPSGNEQFF	TGCAGTGCTCCCAGTGGGAATGAGCAGTTCTTC
TRBV20-1	TRBJ2-7	few	TRBD2	CSARDGTSYEQYF	TGCAGTGCTAGAGATGGGACTAGCTACGAGCAGTACTTC
TRBV19	TRBJ2-7	.	TRBD1	CASGQGARYEQYF	TGTGCCAGCGGACAGGGGGCTAGATACGAGCAGTACTTC
TRBV19	TRBJ2-1	few	TRBD1	CASSGTGRNNEQFF	TGTGCCAGTAGTGGGACAGGGCGCAACAATGAGCAGTTCTTC
TRBV29-1	TRBJ2-2	many	.	CSVDGLVTGELFF	TGCAGCGTTGACGGACTGGTGACCGGGGAGCTGTTTTTT
TRBV7-3	TRBJ2-1	many	TRBD2	CASSPEWRGDEQFF	TGTGCCAGCAGCCCAGAGTGGCGGGGGGATGAGCAGTTCTTC
TRBV7-2	TRBJ2-1	few	TRBD1	CASSVNRDREFF	TGTGCCAGCAGCGTGAACCGGGACAGGGAGTTCTTC
TRBV7-9	TRBJ2-7	many	.	CASTGHSYEQYF	TGTGCCAGCACGGGGCATTCCTACGAGCAGTACTTC
TRBV7-3	TRBJ2-2	few	.	CASSFLGPTPNTGELFF	TGTGCCAGCAGCTTCCTCGGCCCAACACCGAACACCGGGGAGCTGTTTTTT
TRBV19	TRBJ1-1	.	TRBD1	CASRGQGYTEAFF	TGTGCCAGTAGAGGACAGGGGTACACTGAAGCTTTCTTT
TRBV3-1	TRBJ2-5	.	.	CASSPTQETQYF	TGTGCCAGCAGCCCTACCCAAGAGACCCAGTACTTC
TRBV29-1	TRBJ2-7	few	TRBD2	CSVVLAGGEQYF	TGCAGCGTTGTACTAGCGGGAGGCGAGCAGTACTTC
TRBV29-1	TRBJ1-1	few	.	CSLGGTEAFF	TGCAGCCTCGGGGGCACTGAAGCTTTCTTT
TRBV12-3/TRBV12-4	TRBJ1-2	many	.	CASQGNYGYTF	TGTGCCAGTCAGGGGAACTATGGCTACACCTTC
TRBV7-6	TRBJ2-7	.	TRBD2	CASSISGGSYEQYF	TGTGCCAGCAGCATTAGCGGGGGCTCCTACGAGCAGTACTTC
TRBV14	TRBJ2-1	many	TRBD2	CASSRDYHNEQFF	TGTGCCAGCTCCCGGGACTACCACAATGAGCAGTTCTTC
TRBV27	TRBJ1-6	.	.	CASSLSPGSYNSPLHF	TGTGCCAGCAGTTTATCGCCGGGCTCCTATAATTCACCCCTCCACTTT
TRBV5-1	TRBJ2-2	.	TRBD2	CASSSFSGSTTGELFF	TGCGCCAGCAGCTCGTTTAGCGGGAGTACCACCGGGGAGCTGTTTTTT
TRBV9	TRBJ2-3	few	TRBD2	CASSLPPTSGSFADTQYF	TGTGCCAGCAGCCTTCCCCCGACTAGCGGGAGTTTCGCAGATACGCAGTATTTT
TRBV11-2	TRBJ2-3	.	TRBD2	CASSFLAGVTDTQYF	TGTGCCAGCAGCTTCCTAGCGGGAGTCACAGATACGCAGTATTTT
TRBV28	TRBJ2-2	.	.	CASSWGGQANTGELFF	TGTGCCAGCAGTTGGGGGGGACAGGCGAACACCGGGGAGCTGTTTTTT
TRBV29-1	TRBJ1-1	few	TRBD1	CSVAYRGMSHTEAFF	TGCAGCGTTGCTTACAGGGGAATGTCGCACACTGAAGCTTTCTTT
TRBV6-8	TRBJ2-7	.	TRBD1	CATPSGPGQVPYEQYF	TGTGCCACCCCCTCGGGCCCCGGACAGGTTCCCTACGAGCAGTACTTC
TRBV5-6	TRBJ1-6	.	TRBD1	CASSLMGQKVSPLHF	TGTGCCAGCAGCCTAATGGGACAGAAGGTTTCACCCCTCCACTTT
TRBV29-1	TRBJ1-2	.	.	CSVEERGTSGYTF	TGCAGCGTTGAAGAGCGAGGGACGTCCGGCTACACCTTC
TRBV19	TRBJ1-2	many	TRBD1	CASNTGGAGYTF	TGTGCCAGTAATACAGGGGGCGCCGGCTACACCTTC
TRBV7-2	TRBJ2-7	.	TRBD1	CASRQGGLYEQYF	TGTGCCAGCAGACAGGGGGGATTATACGAGCAGTACTTC
TRBV6-5	TRBJ2-7	.	TRBD1	CASSLTMGTGQSYEQYF	TGTGCCAGCAGCCTAACGATGGGAACGGGACAGTCTTACGAGCAGTACTTC
TRBV29-1	TRBJ2-5	many	TRBD1	CSVVGTASGAQYF	TGCAGCGTTGTAGGGACAGCATCAGGGGCCCAGTACTTC
TRBV3-1	TRBJ2-7	.	.	CASSQDIESSSSYEQYF	TGTGCCAGCAGCCAAGATATCGAGAGTTCTAGCTCCTACGAGCAGTACTTC
TRBV28	TRBJ2-1	few	TRBD1	CASSLRLLGQGRNEQFF	TGTGCCAGCAGTTTACGACTCTTGGGACAGGGGAGGAATGAGCAGTTCTTC
TRBV6-7	TRBJ1-1	few	.	CASSSGPTMRTEAFF	TGTGCCAGCAGTTCCGGACCGACGATGAGGACTGAAGCTTTCTTT
TRBV7-8	TRBJ2-5	once	.	CASSTLTLAALF	TGTGCCAGCAGCACGCTGACCTTAGCGGCCCTCTTC
TRBV5-1	TRBJ1-2	few	.	CASALGRPNYGYTF	TGCGCCAGCGCTCTGGGGCGTCCTAACTATGGCTACACCTTC
TRBV7-3	TRBJ2-2	few	.	CASSLVPANTGELFF	TGTGCCAGCAGCCTGGTACCCGCGAACACCGGGGAGCTGTTTTTT
TRBV7-6	TRBJ2-1	many	TRBD2	CASSLDPLAGGNYNEQFF	TGTGCCAGCAGCTTAGACCCTTTAGCGGGAGGGAACTACAATGAGCAGTTCTTC
TRBV9	TRBJ2-7	many	.	CASSAGFSYEQYF	TGTGCCAGCAGCGCCGGCTTCTCCTACGAGCAGTACTTC
TRBV4-1	TRBJ2-7	few	.	CASSQEGNEQYF	TGCGCCAGCAGCCAAGAGGGGAACGAGCAGTACTTC
TRBV7-2	TRBJ2-2	.	.	CASSQQGLHTGELFF	TGTGCCAGCAGCCAACAAGGACTACACACCGGGGAGCTGTTTTTT
TRBV4-1	TRBJ1-3	few	.	CASSQPGIAGNTIYF	TGCGCCAGCAGCCAGCCAGGGATCGCTGGAAACACCATATATTTT
TRBV2	TRBJ2-1	many	TRBD1	CASSRQGARNEQFF	TGTGCCAGCAGTCGACAGGGGGCAAGGAATGAGCAGTTCTTC
TRBV6-5	TRBJ2-6	.	.	CASGPSSGANVLTF	TGTGCCAGCGGTCCTTCCTCTGGGGCCAACGTCCTGACTTTC
TRBV7-2	TRBJ1-1	few	TRBD1	CASRRTGSTEAFF	TGTGCCAGCAGGAGGACAGGCTCCACTGAAGCTTTCTTT
TRBV7-3	TRBJ2-3	many	.	CASSLQGFGTDTQYF	TGTGCCAGCAGCCTCCAGGGCTTTGGGACAGATACGCAGTATTTT
TRBV10-3	TRBJ2-3	few	.	CATSIRNTDTQYF	TGTGCCACCTCAATCCGAAACACAGATACGCAGTATTTT
TRBV10-1	TRBJ2-1	.	.	CASSESEGRLEQFF	TGCGCCAGCAGTGAGTCAGAGGGCCGCCTTGAGCAGTTCTTC
TRBV19	TRBJ2-1	few	TRBD2	CASASGMNNEQFF	TGTGCCAGTGCGAGCGGGATGAACAATGAGCAGTTCTTC
TRBV28	TRBJ1-5	many	.	CASNGQSNQPQHF	TGTGCCAGCAACGGACAGAGCAATCAGCCCCAGCATTTT
TRBV19	TRBJ1-1	many	TRBD1	CASSWTGGSTEAFF	TGTGCCAGTAGTTGGACAGGGGGAAGCACTGAAGCTTTCTTT
TRBV3-1	TRBJ1-4	few	.	CASSPAATNEKLFF	TGTGCCAGCAGCCCTGCTGCAACTAATGAAAAACTGTTTTTT
TRBV5-4	TRBJ2-2	.	TRBD1	CASSEGQVNTGELFF	TGTGCCAGCAGCGAGGGACAGGTAAACACCGGGGAGCTGTTTTTT
TRBV27	TRBJ1-6	many	.	CASSLWGGNSPLHF	TGTGCCAGCAGTTTATGGGGGGGGAATTCACCCCTCCACTTT
TRBV5-4	TRBJ2-3	few	.	CASSLGREIGYF	TGTGCCAGCAGCTTGGGACGGGAGATCGGGTATTTT
TRBV20-1	TRBJ1-2	few	.	CSAWGGNYGYTF	TGCAGTGCCTGGGGGGGAAACTATGGCTACACCTTC
TRBV6-1	TRBJ2-7	.	TRBD1	CASSEREGGAKGQYF	TGTGCCAGCAGTGAGAGAGAAGGGGGCGCAAAAGGGCAGTACTTC
TRBV30	TRBJ2-7	few	TRBD1	CAWRKGATYEQYF	TGTGCCTGGAGGAAGGGGGCTACCTACGAGCAGTACTTC
TRBV28	TRBJ2-7	few	.	CASRSTGHYEQYF	TGTGCCAGCAGGAGTACGGGACATTACGAGCAGTACTTC